This TCR beta chain comes out of a study of cytomegalovirus exposure and HLA in healthy donors. 60 Vbeta and 13 Jbeta primers were used in PCR. TCRdb's copy holds only in-frame clones and misses some; the assay was immunoSEQ multiplex PCR. Among about 38,000 clones listed, nearly 70% were seen once. Trimming pared 1 base from V and 6 bases from J, leaving 14 bases between. The CDR3 contains 15 residues. Per germline, CDR1 SGHAT and CDR2 FQNNGV. The V and J genes are TRBV11-2 and TRBJ2-3; perhaps TRBD2 as D (5 bases). The TCR originated in a man younger than 45 in good health and CMV-seronegative. Material for sequencing was PBMCs. The chain's CDR3 is CASSLAPAVADTQYF. In DNA, the CDR3 is TGTGCCAGCAGCTTAGCACCAGCGGTCGCGGATACGCAGTATTTT. The whole variable domain, remainder taken from reference TRBV11-2 and TRBJ2-3, is EAGVAQSPRYKIIEKRQSVAFWCNPISGHATLYWYQQILGQGPKLLIQFQNNGVVDDSQLPKDRFSAERLKGVDSTLKIQPAKLEDSAVYLCASSLAPAVADTQYFGPGTRLTVL.